This TCR beta chain comes out of a study of cytomegalovirus exposure and HLA in healthy donors. Regarding the study as a whole: Most TCR sequences proved rare, with some public TCRs found in many donors. Investigators reported over 150 TCR beta chains as tied to cytomegalovirus.

It was the approximately 120-subject validation cohort, separate from the roughly 700-subject first cohort, to which the donors belonged. The assay was immunoSEQ multiplex PCR, and TCRdb's table has in-frame clones only and misses some. The repertoire has around 260,000 clones, about nine tenths of them found once; the top ten carry 3% to 3.5%. In regard to this clone: The antigen remains unidentified.

This CDR3 comprises 15 residues. V was clipped by 0 bases and J by 1 base; unmatched bases: 0. The germline gives CDR1 LNHNV, CDR2 YYDKDF (reference sequence). The chain recombines TRBV15 with TRBJ2-7; TRBD2 matches at 10 bases. The sequenced material came from PBMCs. The receptor was derived from a woman in her twenties or thirties in good health and CMV-seronegative. CDR3 sequence: CATSREAGGSYEQYF. DNA for the CDR3: TGTGCCACCAGCAGAGAAGCGGGAGGGTCCTACGAGCAGTACTTC. Full variable domain (rest looked up from reference TRBV15 and TRBJ2-7): DAMVIQNPRYQVTQFGKPVTLSCSQTLNHNVMYWYQQKSSQAPKLLFHYYDKDFNNEADTPDNFQSRRPNTSFCFLDIRSPGLGDTAMYLCATSREAGGSYEQYFGPGTRLTVT.